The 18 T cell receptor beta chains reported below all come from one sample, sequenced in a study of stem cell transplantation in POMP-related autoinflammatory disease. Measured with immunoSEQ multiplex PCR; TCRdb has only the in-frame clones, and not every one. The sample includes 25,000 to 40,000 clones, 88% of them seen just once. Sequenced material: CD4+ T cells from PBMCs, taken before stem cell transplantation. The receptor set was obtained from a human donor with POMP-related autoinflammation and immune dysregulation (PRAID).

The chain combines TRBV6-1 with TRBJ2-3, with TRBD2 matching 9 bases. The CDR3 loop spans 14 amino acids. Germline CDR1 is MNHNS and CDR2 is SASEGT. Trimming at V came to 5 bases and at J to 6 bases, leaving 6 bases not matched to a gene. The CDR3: CASSLAGAGDTQYF. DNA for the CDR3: TGTGCCAGCAGTTTAGCGGGGGCCGGGGATACGCAGTATTTT.

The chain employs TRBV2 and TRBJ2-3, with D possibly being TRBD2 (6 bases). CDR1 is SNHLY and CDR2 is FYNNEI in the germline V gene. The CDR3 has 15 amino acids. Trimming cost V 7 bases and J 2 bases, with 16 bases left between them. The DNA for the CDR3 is TGTGCCAGCATCCAAGGGCGGGGACCCACAGATACGCAGTATTTT. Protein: CASIQGRGPTDTQYF.

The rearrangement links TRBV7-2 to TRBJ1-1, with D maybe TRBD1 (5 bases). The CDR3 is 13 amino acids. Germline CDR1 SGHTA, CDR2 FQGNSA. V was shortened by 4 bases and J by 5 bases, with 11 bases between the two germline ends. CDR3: CASSSGALTEAFF. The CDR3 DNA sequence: TGTGCCAGCAGCTCTGGGGCGCTTACTGAAGCTTTCTTT.

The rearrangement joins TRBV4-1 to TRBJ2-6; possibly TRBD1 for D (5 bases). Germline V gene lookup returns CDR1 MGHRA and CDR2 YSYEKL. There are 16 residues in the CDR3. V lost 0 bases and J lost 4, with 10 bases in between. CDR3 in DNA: TGCGCCAGCAGCCAAGATATGGGGCCCGGGGCCAACGTCCTGACTTTC. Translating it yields CASSQDMGPGANVLTF.

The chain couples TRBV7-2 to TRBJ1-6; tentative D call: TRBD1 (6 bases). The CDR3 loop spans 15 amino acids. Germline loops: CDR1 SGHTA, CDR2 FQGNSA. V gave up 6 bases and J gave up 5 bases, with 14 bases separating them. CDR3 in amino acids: CASRPGTPNNSPLHF. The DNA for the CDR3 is TGTGCCAGCAGGCCCGGGACACCTAATAATTCACCCCTCCACTTT. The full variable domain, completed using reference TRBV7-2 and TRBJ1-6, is GAGVSQSPSNKVTEKGKDVELRCDPISGHTALYWYRQSLGQGLEFLIYFQGNSAPDKSGLPSDRFSAERTGGSVSTLTIQRTQQEDSAVYLCASRPGTPNNSPLHFGNGTRLTVT.

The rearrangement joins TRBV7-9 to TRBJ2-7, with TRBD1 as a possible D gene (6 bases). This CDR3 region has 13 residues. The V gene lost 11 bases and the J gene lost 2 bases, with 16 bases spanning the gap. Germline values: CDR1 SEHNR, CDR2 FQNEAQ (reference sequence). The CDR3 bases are TGTGCCGGGGGCACTCCGAACCCCTACGAGCAGTACTTC. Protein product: CAGGTPNPYEQYF.

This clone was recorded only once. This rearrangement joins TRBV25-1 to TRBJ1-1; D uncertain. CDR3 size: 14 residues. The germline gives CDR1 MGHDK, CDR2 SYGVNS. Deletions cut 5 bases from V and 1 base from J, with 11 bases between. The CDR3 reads CASSMPGWNTEAFF. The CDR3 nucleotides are TGTGCCAGCAGTATGCCGGGTTGGAACACTGAAGCTTTCTTT.

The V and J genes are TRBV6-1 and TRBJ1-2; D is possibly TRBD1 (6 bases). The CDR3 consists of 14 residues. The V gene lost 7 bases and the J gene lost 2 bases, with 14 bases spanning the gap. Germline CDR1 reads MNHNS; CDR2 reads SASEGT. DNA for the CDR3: TGTGCCAGCATCGGGACAAGGGCCAACTATGGCTACACCTTC. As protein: CASIGTRANYGYTF.

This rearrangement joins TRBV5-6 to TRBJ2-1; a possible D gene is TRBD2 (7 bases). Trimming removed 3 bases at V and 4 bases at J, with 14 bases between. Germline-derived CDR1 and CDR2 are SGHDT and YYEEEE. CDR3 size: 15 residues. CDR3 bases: TGTGCCAGCAGCTCCGCGGGGGCGAGTTACAATGAGCAGTTCTTC. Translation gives CASSSAGASYNEQFF.

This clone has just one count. The CDR3 is CASRKQELYNQPQHF. The CDR3 coding sequence is TGTGCCTCAAGGAAACAGGAACTATACAATCAGCCCCAGCATTTT. The chain couples TRBV28 to TRBJ1-5, with D tentatively TRBD1 (5 bases). The CDR3 contains 15 residues. V was cut by 11 bases and J by 3 bases, with 20 bases left in between. CDR1 is MDHEN, CDR2 SYDVKM, per germline.

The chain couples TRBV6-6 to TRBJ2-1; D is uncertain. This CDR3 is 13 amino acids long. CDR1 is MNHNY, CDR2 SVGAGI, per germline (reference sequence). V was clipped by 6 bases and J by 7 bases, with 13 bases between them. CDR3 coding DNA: TGTGCCAGCAGCTCCCTTAAAGGAAATGAGCAGTTCTTC. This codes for CASSSLKGNEQFF.

CDR3 DNA sequence: TGTGCCAGCAGCGCGGGACAAGGGGCTAATCAGCCCCAGCATTTT. It yields the protein CASSAGQGANQPQHF. The rearrangement joins TRBV5-6 to TRBJ1-5; a possible D gene is TRBD1 (6 bases). CDR3 length: 15 amino acids. Per germline, CDR1 SGHDT and CDR2 YYEEEE. V dropped 4 bases and J dropped 4 bases, with 15 bases sitting between them.

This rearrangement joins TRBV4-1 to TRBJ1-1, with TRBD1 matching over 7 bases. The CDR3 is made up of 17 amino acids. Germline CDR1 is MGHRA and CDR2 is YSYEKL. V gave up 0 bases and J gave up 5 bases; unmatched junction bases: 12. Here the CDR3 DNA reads TGCGCCAGCAGCCAAGATGAGTACGAGGGGGCGCGGACTGAAGCTTTCTTT. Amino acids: CASSQDEYEGARTEAFF.

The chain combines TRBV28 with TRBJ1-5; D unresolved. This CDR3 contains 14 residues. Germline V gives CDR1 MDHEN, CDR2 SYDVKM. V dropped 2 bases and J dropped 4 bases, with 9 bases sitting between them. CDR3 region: CASSLQPVNQPQHF. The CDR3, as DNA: TGTGCCAGCAGTTTACAACCAGTTAATCAGCCCCAGCATTTT.

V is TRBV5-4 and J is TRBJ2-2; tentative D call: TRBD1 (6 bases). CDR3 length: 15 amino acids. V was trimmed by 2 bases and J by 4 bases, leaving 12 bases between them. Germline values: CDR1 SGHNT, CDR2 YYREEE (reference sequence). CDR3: CASSFVQGSTGELFF. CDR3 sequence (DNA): TGTGCCAGCAGCTTTGTACAGGGAAGCACCGGGGAGCTGTTTTTT.

CDR3 residues: CASSSNARVEQYF. The CDR3 DNA reads TGTGCCAGCAGCTCAAATGCTCGGGTTGAGCAGTACTTC. This rearrangement joins TRBV7-9 to TRBJ2-5; no clear D. V lost 4 bases and J 11 bases, leaving 17 bases between the germline ends. CDR3 length equals 13 residues. Germline CDR1 SEHNR, CDR2 FQNEAQ (reference sequence).

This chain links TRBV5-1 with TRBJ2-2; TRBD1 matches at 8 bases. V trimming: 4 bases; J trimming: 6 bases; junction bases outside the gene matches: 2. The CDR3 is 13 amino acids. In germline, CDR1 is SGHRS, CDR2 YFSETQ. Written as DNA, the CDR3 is TGCGCCAGCAGCCTACAGGGGGCCGGGGAGCTGTTTTTT. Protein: CASSLQGAGELFF.

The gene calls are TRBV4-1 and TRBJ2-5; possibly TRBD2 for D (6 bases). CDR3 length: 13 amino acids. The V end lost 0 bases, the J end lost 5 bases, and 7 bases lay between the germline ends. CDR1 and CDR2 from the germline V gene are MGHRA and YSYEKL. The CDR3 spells CASSQDGGETQYF. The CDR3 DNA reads TGCGCCAGCAGCCAAGATGGGGGGGAGACCCAGTACTTC.